This TCR beta chain was recorded in a study of blood T cell repertoires in COVID-19. Study overall: Nucleic acid was either cDNA or gDNA, and it came from T cells, B-cell-depleted T cells, or PBMCs.

The CDR3 sequence is 15 residues long. The germline V and J ends were trimmed by 5 bases and 4 bases, with 14 bases remaining between them. Per the germline V gene, CDR1 is KGHSH and CDR2 is LQKENI. The protocol was immunoSEQ multiplex PCR, while the TCRdb copy is restricted to in-frame clones and leaves out a portion. The sample has 250,000 to 300,000 clones, 86% seen once. Sequencing was carried out using peripheral blood. The receptor was derived from a woman in her 70s with COVID-19, enrolled during active disease. V gene TRBV18 combines with J gene TRBJ2-2; D is perhaps TRBD2 (6 bases). The CDR3 sequence: CASSGLRESTGELFF. CDR3 sequence (DNA): TGTGCCAGCTCAGGGCTACGGGAGAGCACCGGGGAGCTGTTTTTT.